This TCR beta chain is drawn from a study of T cells in Graves' hyperthyroidism and ophthalmopathy. Across the study: At the time of initial diagnosis and before any treatment, peripheral blood was collected. Study-level findings and limits: The blood repertoire included most of the expanded thyroid clonotypes above 0.001. A 13 V-J model separated ophthalmopathy from stable hyperthyroidism.

Germline V gene sequence: CDR1 SGHRS, CDR2 YFSETQ. V lost 0 bases and J lost 3, with 12 bases in between. This CDR3 is built from 15 residues. Only a few counts were recorded for this clonotype. Its antigen is still unknown. TCR beta CDR3 region amplification was performed from RNA transcripts. HTBI primers drove first-round RT-PCR of the TCR CDR3. TCRdb passed the multiplex PCR reads through MiXCR, listing each CDR3 protein once. This sample has fewer than 700,000 distinct CDR3 sequences; roughly a sixth occur once, and the top ten carry approximately 18%. Exclusions: uncontrolled infection, other autoimmune disease, pregnancy, lactation.

The chain couples TRBV5-1 to TRBJ1-2; no clear D gene. Sequenced sample: blood. This receptor was obtained from a woman aged 18 to 35 with Graves' ophthalmopathy. CDR3 sequence (DNA): TGCGCCAGCAGCTTGGTAGCTTTCTTGGACTATGGCTACACCTTC. It encodes CASSLVAFLDYGYTF.